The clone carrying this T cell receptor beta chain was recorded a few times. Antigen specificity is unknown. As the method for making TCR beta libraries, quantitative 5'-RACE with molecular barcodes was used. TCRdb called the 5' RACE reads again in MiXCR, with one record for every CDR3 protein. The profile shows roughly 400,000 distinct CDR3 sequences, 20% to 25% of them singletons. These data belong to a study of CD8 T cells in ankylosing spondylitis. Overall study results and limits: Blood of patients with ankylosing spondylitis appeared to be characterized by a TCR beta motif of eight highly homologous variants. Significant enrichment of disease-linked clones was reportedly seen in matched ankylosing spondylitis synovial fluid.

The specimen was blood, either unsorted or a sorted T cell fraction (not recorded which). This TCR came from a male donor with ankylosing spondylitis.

In nucleotides, the CDR3 is TGCAGTGGCGGGACAGGAGGGGTTCGTGAGCAGTTCTTC. Translation gives CSGGTGGVREQFF. This rearrangement joins TRBV20-1 to TRBJ2-1; 8 bases map to TRBD1. The junction had 11 bases not matched to a gene; V was cut back by 7 bases and J by 9 bases. Germline assignment: CDR1 DFQATT and CDR2 SNEGSKA (reference sequence). The CDR3 sequence is 13 residues long.